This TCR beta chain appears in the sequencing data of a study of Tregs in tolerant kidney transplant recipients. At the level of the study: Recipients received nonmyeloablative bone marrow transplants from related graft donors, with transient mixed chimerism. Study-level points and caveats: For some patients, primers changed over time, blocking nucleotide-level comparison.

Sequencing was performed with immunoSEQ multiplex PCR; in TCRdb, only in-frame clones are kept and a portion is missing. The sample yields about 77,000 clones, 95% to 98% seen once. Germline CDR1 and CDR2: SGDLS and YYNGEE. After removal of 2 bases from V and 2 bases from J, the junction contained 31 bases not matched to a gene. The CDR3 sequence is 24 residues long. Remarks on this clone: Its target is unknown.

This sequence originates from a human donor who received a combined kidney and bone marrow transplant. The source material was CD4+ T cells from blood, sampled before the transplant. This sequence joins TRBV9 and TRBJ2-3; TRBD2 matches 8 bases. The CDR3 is CASSVRPEPRTSSKIGGYTDTQYF. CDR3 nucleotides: TGTGCCAGCAGCGTGAGGCCCGAACCTCGGACTAGCTCCAAAATCGGGGGATACACAGATACGCAGTATTTT.